This TCR beta chain comes out of a study of PD-L1 blockade in urothelial cancer. Study in general: It was at 3 weeks (second dose) and 6 weeks after treatment start that blood was analyzed. The study recovered a median of roughly 150,000 T cells per blood sample. Study-wide findings and caveats: Pretreatment peripheral blood TCR clonality that fell below the median predicted better survival among the patients studied.

CDR3 length: 14 residues. V shed 7 bases and J 7 bases; nucleotides not matched to a gene: 10. CDR1 is SNHLY and CDR2 is FYNNEI in the germline V gene. Into every PCR, synthetic TCR analog templates were spiked. This table comes from immunoSEQ multiplex PCR, and its TCRdb copy is limited to in-frame clones, with some not included. The table includes about 84,000 clones, more than 75% detected once. Turning to this clone: Its antigen is not known.

The sequencing here drew on PBMCs, taken around atezolizumab (anti-PD-L1) treatment. The V call is TRBV2, the J call TRBJ1-2; 9 bases are a match to TRBD1. The clonotype was recovered from a man aged 65-85 years with urothelial cancer. The CDR3 coding sequence is TGTGCCAGCACCGGGACAGGGTTTTATGGTGGCTACACCTTC. Encoded protein: CASTGTGFYGGYTF.